The present T cell receptor (beta chain) was sequenced within a study of blood T cell repertoires in COVID-19. The protocol was immunoSEQ multiplex PCR, while the TCRdb copy is restricted to in-frame clones and leaves out a portion. The table records a few hundred thousand clones, roughly 90% of them present only once. The CDR3 runs to 16 residues. Trimming removed 5 bases from V and 5 bases from J, with 19 bases in between. Germline loops: CDR1 LNHDA, CDR2 SQIVND (reference sequence). This receptor was obtained from a woman aged 40 to 55 who had recovered from COVID-19. V usage is TRBV19 and J usage is TRBJ2-1, with a weak D call TRBD2 (6 bases). Material: PBMCs or T cells enriched from blood (not recorded which). The CDR3 bases are TGTGCCAGTAGTCCCTCTGTCTTAGCGGAAAACAATGAGCAGTTCTTC. Translation gives CASSPSVLAENNEQFF.